Below, 9 T cell receptor beta chains from the same sample are listed, as sequenced in a study of CD8 T cells in Susac syndrome. Reverse transcription of about 0.5 to 1 ug RNA used random hexamers. MiXCR, run by TCRdb on the immunoSEQ multiplex PCR reads, gives a single entry per CDR3 protein. Of some 110,000 distinct CDR3 sequences listed, roughly 95% are singletons. The source material was CD8+ T cells from PBMCs. All receptors derive from a human donor with Susac syndrome.

A single count supports this clonotype. The chain links TRBV12-3 or TRBV12-4 to TRBJ2-7, with 9 bases identical to TRBD2. V lost 10 bases, J lost 4 bases, and 14 bases stayed unmatched. The CDR3 has 15 amino acids. CDR3 coding DNA: TGTGCCACCGTTGGGGCTAGCGGGGACGTTTACGAGCAGTACTTC. Protein: CATVGASGDVYEQYF.

The rearrangement joins TRBV9 to TRBJ2-1, with D hard to call. The V gene lost 4 bases and the J gene lost 5 bases, with 7 bases spanning the gap. The CDR3 consists of 12 residues. The germline gives CDR1 SGDLS, CDR2 YYNGEE. CDR3 DNA: TGTGCCAGCAGCCAGGTGGACAATGAGCAGTTCTTC. It encodes CASSQVDNEQFF.

V gene TRBV2 combines with J gene TRBJ2-5; D unclear. Germline V lookup: CDR1 SNHLY, CDR2 FYNNEI. Trimming removed 3 bases at V and 5 bases at J, with 7 bases between. The CDR3 loop spans 12 amino acids. DNA for the CDR3: TGTGCCAGCAGTGAGCTCCTGGAGACCCAGTACTTC. Translating it yields CASSELLETQYF.

This clonotype appeared once. The chain has TRBV19 and TRBJ2-7; 10 bases are a match to TRBD1. The CDR3 contains 15 residues. V was pared by 4 bases and J by 4 bases, with 7 bases of the junction left unmatched. Germline lookup yields CDR1 LNHDA and CDR2 SQIVND (reference sequence). Here the CDR3 reads CASSTRTGGNYEQYF. The CDR3 coding sequence is TGTGCCAGTAGTACTCGGACAGGGGGTAATTACGAGCAGTACTTC.

This clonotype was observed a few times. The V call is TRBV9, the J call TRBJ2-5, with a possible D match to TRBD2 (5 bases). The germline V and J ends were trimmed by 0 bases and 5 bases, with 5 bases remaining between them. This CDR3 contains 12 residues. CDR1 and CDR2 (germline): SGDLS, YYNGEE. CDR3 bases: TGTGCCAGCAGCGTAGGGGAGGAGACCCAGTACTTC. It is translated as CASSVGEETQYF.

The chain combines TRBV7-9 with TRBJ2-3; D call uncertain. V was clipped by 4 bases and J by 0 bases, with 8 bases between them. Looked up from germline, CDR1 is SEHNR and CDR2 is FQNEAQ (reference sequence). CDR3 length: 14 residues. CDR3 protein: CASSYWTSTDTQYF. In nucleotides, the CDR3 is TGTGCCAGCAGCTACTGGACCAGCACAGATACGCAGTATTTT. Complete variable domain (other parts from reference TRBV7-9 and TRBJ2-3): DTGVSQNPRHKITKRGQNVTFRCDPISEHNRLYWYRQTLGQGPEFLTYFQNEAQLEKSRLLSDRFSAERPKGSFSTLEIQRTEQGDSAMYLCASSYWTSTDTQYFGPGTRLTVL.

Here the CDR3 DNA reads TGTGCCAGCAGTACGACAGGTTACCAAGAGACCCAGTACTTC. It encodes CASSTTGYQETQYF. This rearrangement joins TRBV6-5 to TRBJ2-5; a weak D match, TRBD1 (6 bases). The CDR3 spans 14 residues. CDR1 is MNHEY and CDR2 is SVGAGI in the germline V gene. Trimming left V 5 bases short and J 0 bases short, with 10 bases between.

The chain recombines TRBV29-1 with TRBJ1-1, with 7 bases identical to TRBD1. This CDR3 region has 10 residues. Germline CDR1 is SQVTM and CDR2 is ANQGSEA. The V gene end was trimmed by 7 bases and the J gene end by 5 bases; junction bases not matched to a gene: 1. The CDR3 DNA is TGCAGCGGACAGGGAACTGAAGCTTTCTTT. Protein sequence: CSGQGTEAFF.

The CDR3 loop is CASSKTGSSYNEQFF. CDR3 bases: TGTGCCAGCAGCAAAACAGGGAGCTCCTACAATGAGCAGTTCTTC. The chain couples TRBV7-7 to TRBJ2-1; tentative D call: TRBD1 (6 bases). Trimming removed 5 bases at V and 0 bases at J, with 11 bases between. The CDR3 length is 15 residues. Germline lookup yields CDR1 SSHAT and CDR2 FNYEAQ (reference sequence).